Listed below are T cell receptor beta chains from one sample, sequenced in a study of beta chain features in type 1 diabetes. Here immunoSEQ multiplex PCR was the method, and the copy in TCRdb shows in-frame clones only, minus some. The table records roughly 400,000 clones, about 16% of them present only once. Sequenced material: naive CD4+ T cells from blood. The receptors here all came from a woman younger than 30 in good health. CDR3s include the opening cysteine and the closing phenylalanine or tryptophan. Each record gives: J gene, V gene, D gene, clone size, CDR3 DNA, CDR3 protein. The D gene is left open where the match is weak. The listing skips clone size in some rows; elsewhere it reads once, few, many or a size class.

J: TRBJ1-2
V: TRBV5-1
D: TRBD1
size: few
DNA: TGCGCCAGCAGCTTGGGACAGGGGGCGCATGGCTACACCTTC
CDR3: CASSLGQGAHGYTF

J: TRBJ2-1
V: TRBV4-1
D: TRBD2
size: .
DNA: TGCGCCAGCAGCCAAACATCTCTAGCGGAGATCTACAATGAGCAGTTCTTC
CDR3: CASSQTSLAEIYNEQFF

J: TRBJ2-5
V: TRBV13
D: TRBD2
size: .
DNA: TGTGCCAGCAGCTTAACCGGCGGGAGTGAGACCCAGTACTTC
CDR3: CASSLTGGSETQYF

J: TRBJ2-1
V: TRBV5-1
D: .
size: .
DNA: TGCGCCAGCAGCTTGACTGGGGGGAACTACAATGAGCAGTTCTTC
CDR3: CASSLTGGNYNEQFF

J: TRBJ2-1
V: TRBV29-1
D: TRBD1
size: .
DNA: TGCAGCGTTGGAACACAGGGGAAACGGTTCGATGAGCAGTTCTTC
CDR3: CSVGTQGKRFDEQFF

J: TRBJ1-1
V: TRBV30
D: .
size: .
DNA: TGTGCCTGGACCACGGACAGACGGAACACTGAAGCTTTCTTT
CDR3: CAWTTDRRNTEAFF

J: TRBJ2-7
V: TRBV7-8
D: .
size: .
DNA: TGTGCCAGCAGCCAACCGGGCAGGGCCCCCTACGAGCAGTACTTC
CDR3: CASSQPGRAPYEQYF

J: TRBJ2-1
V: TRBV5-1
D: TRBD2
size: .
DNA: TGCGCCAGCAGCATAACCAGAAGCGGGACCCTTTACAATGAGCAGTTCTTC
CDR3: CASSITRSGTLYNEQFF

J: TRBJ2-7
V: TRBV28
D: .
size: .
DNA: TGTGCCAGCAGCACCGTACCTGGGGGTAGCGGCTACGAGCAGTACTTC
CDR3: CASSTVPGGSGYEQYF

J: TRBJ2-2
V: TRBV9
D: .
size: .
DNA: TGTGCCAGCAGCTCCACCGGGACTCCTAACACCGGGGAGCTGTTTTTT
CDR3: CASSSTGTPNTGELFF

J: TRBJ2-5
V: TRBV6-5
D: TRBD2
size: few
DNA: TGTGCCAGCAGTTACACCAGCGGGAGTCAGGAAGAGACCCAGTACTTC
CDR3: CASSYTSGSQEETQYF

J: TRBJ2-1
V: TRBV7-9
D: .
size: few
DNA: TGTGCCAGCAGCTCCTCTAGCGTTTCCTACAATGAGCAGTTCTTC
CDR3: CASSSSSVSYNEQFF

J: TRBJ1-1
V: TRBV18
D: .
size: few
DNA: TGTGCCAGCTCGCCGGACAGCATGAACACTGAAGCTTTCTTT
CDR3: CASSPDSMNTEAFF

J: TRBJ2-3
V: TRBV9
D: TRBD2
size: .
DNA: TGTGCCAGCAGCGCGCGGGGGGGAAGCACAGATACGCAGTATTTT
CDR3: CASSARGGSTDTQYF

J: TRBJ2-7
V: TRBV11-2
D: TRBD1
size: .
DNA: TGTGCCAGCAGTCCTACAGGGGTAAGGACCTACGAGCAGTACTTC
CDR3: CASSPTGVRTYEQYF

J: TRBJ2-3
V: TRBV27
D: .
size: .
DNA: TGTGCCAGCAGCCTGAGAGGAGATACGCAGTATTTT
CDR3: CASSLRGDTQYF

J: TRBJ2-3
V: TRBV28
D: TRBD1
size: .
DNA: TGTGCCAGCAGGTCCACAGGGGGATGGGGGACAGATACGCAGTATTTT
CDR3: CASRSTGGWGTDTQYF

J: TRBJ1-1
V: TRBV29-1
D: .
size: few
DNA: TGCAGCGTTGGGCAGGGCGACGGAGCTTTCTTT
CDR3: CSVGQGDGAFF

J: TRBJ2-7
V: TRBV2
D: .
size: few
DNA: TGTGCCAGCAACCGAGGCGGGAACTACGAGCAGTACTTC
CDR3: CASNRGGNYEQYF

J: TRBJ2-7
V: TRBV28
D: .
size: .
DNA: TGTGCCAGCAGTTTATCGGTTCGGACAGGGAGGGACGAGCAGTACTTC
CDR3: CASSLSVRTGRDEQYF